The 9 T cell receptor beta chains listed next were all sequenced from one sample in a study of blood T cell repertoires in COVID-19 (dated by TCRdb to 2018 to 2020). The library was built by means of the immunoSEQ multiplex PCR assay. Drawn from immuneACCESS, this table holds only the in-frame rearrangements with V and J called that TCRdb kept. Clones are partly lost; checked studies trace under half to an unresolved V gene and leave the rest unexplained. The sample yields some 74,000 clones; approximately 80% were counted once. The top ten clonotypes cover less than 15% of the sample. Sequences were obtained from peripheral blood. These receptors came from a human donor in a cohort sampled during active COVID-19.

This chain connects TRBV7-2 to TRBJ1-4; 8 bases align to TRBD1. Germline V gene lookup returns CDR1 SGHTA and CDR2 FQGNSA. Trimming at V came to 4 bases and at J to 2 bases, leaving 3 bases not matched to a gene. The CDR3 contains 15 residues. Here the CDR3 DNA reads TGTGCCAGCAGCTCCGGGGACAGGACTAATGAAAAACTGTTTTTT. It codes for CASSSGDRTNEKLFF. Together with reference TRBV7-2 and TRBJ1-4, the CDR3 gives the full variable domain: GAGVSQSPSNKVTEKGKDVELRCDPISGHTALYWYRQSLGQGLEFLIYFQGNSAPDKSGLPSDRFSAERTGGSVSTLTIQRTQQEDSAVYLCASSSGDRTNEKLFFGSGTQLSVL.

The chain joins TRBV18 to TRBJ1-1, with D perhaps TRBD1 (5 bases). The CDR3 spans 15 residues. The V gene's germline CDR1 is KGHSH and CDR2 LQKENI. V lost 2 bases to trimming and J lost 3 bases, with 13 bases between them. The DNA for the CDR3 is TGTGCCAGCTCACCAACAATCTCGGGGGACACTGAAGCTTTCTTT. Its translation: CASSPTISGDTEAFF.

In this sample, this clone turned up a few times. The V call is TRBV7-6, the J call TRBJ2-1; 7 bases match TRBD1. V was clipped by 5 bases and J by 2 bases; unmatched bases: 9. Per the germline V gene, CDR1 is SGHVS and CDR2 is FNYEAQ. CDR3 length: 16 amino acids. CDR3 in DNA: TGTGCCAGCAGCGCCATCTTTGGGACAGCCTACAATGAGCAGTTCTTC. This sequence encodes CASSAIFGTAYNEQFF.

The chain couples TRBV6-2 or TRBV6-3 to TRBJ2-7; 10 nucleotides match TRBD1. Losses at the gene ends were 6 bases for V and 7 bases for J; bases not matched to a gene: 18. The CDR3 is 17 residues long. Germline CDR1 MNHEY, CDR2 SVGEGT. DNA for the CDR3: TGTGCCAGCAGCTCAGGCAGACGACAGGGGGCGTACCGGGAGCAGTACGTC. It translates to CASSSGRRQGAYREQYV.

This chain uses TRBV6-5 with TRBJ1-3, with TRBD1 matching 8 bases. This CDR3 contains 15 residues. After removal of 2 bases from V and 3 bases from J, the junction contained 3 bases not matched to a gene. The germline V gene has CDR1 MNHEY and CDR2 SVGAGI. The CDR3: CASSYGTGYGNTIYF. As DNA, the CDR3 is TGTGCCAGCAGTTACGGGACAGGTTATGGAAACACCATATATTTT.

J is TRBJ2-1 and V is TRBV7-2; 11 positions match TRBD2. The CDR3 is 16 amino acids. CDR1 and CDR2 (germline): SGHTA, FQGNSA. The ends lost 5 bases at V and 2 bases at J; junction bases unmatched: 5. The CDR3 nucleotides are TGTGCCAGCAGCCTGACTAGCGGGATAACCTACAATGAGCAGTTCTTC. Protein product: CASSLTSGITYNEQFF.

As concerns this clone: Its ends do not fully match the called genes, so a read error is possible. The chain employs TRBV10-2 and TRBJ2-7, with 7 nucleotides matching TRBD2. The V gene's germline CDR1 is WSHSY and CDR2 SAAADI. The CDR3 is 13 residues long. DNA of the CDR3: TGCGCCAGCAGTGAGTCGTCGGGGGGAAGCACTGGGTTC. Translation gives CASSESSGGSTGF.

This clone was seen a few times. This chain links TRBV7-9 with TRBJ2-7, with 8 bases that match TRBD1. V shed 5 bases, J shed 0 bases, and the junction held 6 bases outside the gene matches. CDR3 length: 15 amino acids. Per the germline V gene, CDR1 is SEHNR and CDR2 is FQNEAQ (reference sequence). The CDR3 DNA sequence: TGTGCCAGCAGCCGGGACAGGCTGAGCTCCTACGAGCAGTACTTC. Encoded protein: CASSRDRLSSYEQYF.

This chain connects TRBV7-3 to TRBJ2-5; tentatively, D is TRBD2 (6 bases). Germline CDR1 is SGHTA and CDR2 is FQGTGA. Trimming stripped 5 bases from V and 1 base from J, with 14 bases between. The CDR3 runs to 15 residues. The DNA for the CDR3 is TGTGCCAGCAGCCGATCCGGGACTGGCCAAGAGACCCAGTACTTC. Its translation is CASSRSGTGQETQYF. Together with reference TRBV7-3 and TRBJ2-5, the CDR3 gives the full variable domain: GAGVSQTPSNKVTEKGKYVELRCDPISGHTALYWYRQSLGQGPEFLIYFQGTGAADDSGLPNDRFFAVRPEGSVSTLKIQRTERGDSAVYLCASSRSGTGQETQYFGPGTRLLVL.